A single sample gave rise to the 16 T cell receptor beta chains below, sequenced in a study of blood T cells in healthy people across ages. Primed by a sample-barcoded 5' primer and a J-beta primer mix, a second PCR proceeded for about 7 to 11 cycles. TCRdb itself ran the 5' RACE reads through MiXCR, one entry per CDR3 protein. Of around 650,000 distinct CDR3 sequences in the sample, around 41% were seen once. Sample: blood. These receptors were collected from a man aged 80 or over in good health.

This clonotype has more than one count but fewer than ten. The chain recombines TRBV6-2 or TRBV6-3 with TRBJ2-7; D possibly matches TRBD1 or TRBD2 (5 bases each). Germline V lookup: CDR1 MNHEY, CDR2 SVGEGT. Trimming stripped 5 bases from V and 7 bases from J, with 18 bases between. The CDR3 totals 14 residues. The DNA of the CDR3 is TGTGCCAGCAGTCCCGGCGGGCCCGAGGGGGAGCAGTACTTC. This codes for CASSPGGPEGEQYF.

This clonotype was seen a handful of times. This rearrangement joins TRBV7-2 to TRBJ1-6; no firm D call. V lost 3 bases to trimming and J lost 10 bases, with 16 bases between them. This CDR3 is built from 15 residues. Germline CDR1 and CDR2: SGHTA and FQGNSA. As DNA, the CDR3 is TGTGCCAGCAGCTTTACTGTTGGGGTCGGGTCACCCCTCCACTTT. The encoded protein is CASSFTVGVGSPLHF.

This chain joins TRBV28 and TRBJ2-4, with D perhaps being TRBD1 or TRBD2 (5 bases each). The DNA end is more similar to TRBJ2-7, so the J call may be wrong. The CDR3 sequence is 16 residues long. The germline V gene encodes CDR1 MDHEN and CDR2 SYDVKM. The chain's CDR3 is CASSFSGGRGFYEQYF. Written as DNA, the CDR3 is TGTGCCAGCAGTTTTAGTGGGGGACGCGGATTCTACGAGCAGTACTTC.

This clonotype was observed a handful of times. The V gene is TRBV28, the J gene TRBJ2-7; D is unresolved. V was clipped by 4 bases and J by 5 bases, with 9 bases between them. The CDR3 sequence is 12 residues long. The V gene's germline CDR1 is MDHEN and CDR2 SYDVKM. CDR3 sequence reads: CASSSSIHEQYF. CDR3 in DNA: TGTGCCAGCAGTTCTTCAATTCACGAGCAGTACTTC.

A few counts support this clonotype. This chain connects TRBV7-2 to TRBJ2-5; D perhaps matches TRBD1 (6 bases). The CDR3 is 15 residues long. Germline V gene data show CDR1 as SGHTA and CDR2 as FQGNSA. V was cut by 1 base and J by 4 bases, with 13 bases left in between. The CDR3 loop is CASSLDFRGSETQYF. The CDR3 coding sequence is TGTGCCAGCAGCTTAGATTTTAGGGGGTCAGAGACCCAGTACTTC.

V and J are TRBV4-1 and TRBJ1-1; D is unresolved. V dropped 0 bases and J dropped 1 base, with 9 bases sitting between them. CDR3 length equals 15 residues. The germline gives CDR1 MGHRA, CDR2 YSYEKL. The CDR3 sequence is CASSQDAWGNTEAFF. Here the CDR3 DNA reads TGCGCCAGCAGCCAAGATGCTTGGGGGAACACTGAAGCTTTCTTT.

The sample holds many counts of this clonotype. This chain joins TRBV18 and TRBJ2-3; TRBD2 matches at 7 bases. Germline CDR1 KGHSH, CDR2 LQKENI. Losses at the gene ends were 3 bases for V and 6 bases for J; bases not matched to a gene: 15. This CDR3 has 17 residues. The DNA for the CDR3 is TGTGCCAGCTCACCTACCGCTCAGACGCTCGGGAGGGATACGCAGTATTTT. Its protein product is CASSPTAQTLGRDTQYF.

J is TRBJ2-1 and V is TRBV5-1, with D possibly TRBD2 on 5 matching bases. This CDR3 contains 15 residues. V lost 4 bases to trimming and J lost 0 bases, with 11 bases between them. Germline CDR1 is SGHRS and CDR2 is YFSETQ. Here the CDR3 DNA reads TGCGCCAGCAGCCCGGACGGGGTCTCCTACAATGAGCAGTTCTTC. Its translation is CASSPDGVSYNEQFF.

To note about this clonotype: A read error is possible here, since a much larger clone lies one base away. V is TRBV5-6 and J is TRBJ2-7, with a weak D call TRBD1 (6 bases). Trimming removed 6 bases from V and 3 bases from J, with 10 bases in between. Germline assignment: CDR1 SGHDT and CDR2 YYEEEE. This CDR3 is built from 12 residues. The CDR3 nucleotides are TGTGCCAGCATCCAGACAGGCTACGAGCAGTACTTC. Translating it yields CASIQTGYEQYF.

The V gene is TRBV11-2, the J gene TRBJ2-7, with unresolved D. The CDR3 runs to 14 residues. V was clipped by 6 bases and J by 2 bases, with 14 bases between them. The germline V gene has CDR1 SGHAT and CDR2 FQNNGV. CDR3 bases: TGTGCCAGCAGTTCAGTAAAGGCCGCCTACGAGCAGTACTTC. It encodes CASSSVKAAYEQYF.

The gene calls are TRBV20-1 and TRBJ2-1; D is undetermined. The CDR3 is 14 amino acids. V shed 0 bases and J shed 0 bases, with 6 bases lying between them. Looked up from germline, CDR1 is DFQATT and CDR2 is SNEGSKA (reference sequence). The CDR3 bases are TGCAGTGCTAGAGAGGGAATCTCCTACAATGAGCAGTTCTTC. Its translation: CSAREGISYNEQFF.

This chain connects TRBV7-2 to TRBJ2-7; D could derive from TRBD1 or TRBD2 (5 bases each). This CDR3 comprises 15 residues. Germline V CDR1 and CDR2: SGHTA, FQGNSA. V shed 1 base and J shed 7 bases, with 17 bases lying between them. CDR3 DNA sequence: TGTGCCAGCAGCTTAGAGGGTGGGGGTTGGAATGAGCAGTACTTC. It translates to CASSLEGGGWNEQYF. Full variable domain (remainder filled in from reference TRBV7-2 and TRBJ2-7): GAGVSQSPSNKVTEKGKDVELRCDPISGHTALYWYRQSLGQGLEFLIYFQGNSAPDKSGLPSDRFSAERTGGSVSTLTIQRTQQEDSAVYLCASSLEGGGWNEQYFGPGTRLTVT.

Remarks on this clonotype: This may be a read error, as it is one base from a much larger clone. No conserved phenylalanine or tryptophan ends this CDR3, so it is likely a read error. This chain uses TRBV28 with TRBJ2-5; 9 nucleotides line up with TRBD1. The J call is doubtful: the DNA matches TRBJ2-7 better. Germline assignment: CDR1 MDHEN and CDR2 SYDVKM. CDR3 length equals 15 residues. CDR3 sequence reads: CASSSSGTGNYEQYL. CDR3 bases: TGTGCCAGCAGTTCTTCCGGGACAGGGAACTACGAGCAGTACTTA.

The rearrangement joins TRBV5-1 to TRBJ1-6, with TRBD1 identical over 9 bases. This CDR3 is 15 amino acids long. CDR1 and CDR2 from the germline V gene are SGHRS and YFSETQ. Trimming cost V 3 bases and J 7 bases; bases outside gene matches: 5. CDR3 DNA: TGCGCCAGCAGCTCCACCGGGACAGGGAATTCACCCCTCCACTTT. Encoded protein: CASSSTGTGNSPLHF.

As concerns this clonotype: A much larger clone sits a single nucleotide away, making a read error possible. The chain carries TRBV27 and TRBJ2-1; D ambiguous. Germline loops: CDR1 MNHEY, CDR2 SMNVEV (reference sequence). The CDR3 extends over 16 amino acids. CDR3 amino acids: CASSPRAERPYSEQFF. The CDR3 bases are TGTGCCAGCAGTCCCCGGGCTGAGAGGCCTTACAGTGAGCAGTTCTTC.

The rearrangement joins TRBV9 to TRBJ1-6; D ambiguous. Trimming cost V 2 bases and J 8 bases, with 14 bases left between them. The CDR3 is made up of 15 amino acids. Germline V gene sequence: CDR1 SGDLS, CDR2 YYNGEE. The CDR3 DNA sequence: TGTGCCAGCAGCGTCGACGGGGAGGATTATTCACCCCTCCACTTT. It encodes CASSVDGEDYSPLHF.